Below, one TCR beta chain is given with its context. Its antigen is currently not known. The sample holds no much larger clone one base away, and base qualities are not on file. CDR1 is given as SGHRS and CDR2 as YFSETQ, both from the germline V gene. Reading from cysteine to phenylalanine, the CDR3 counts 14 amino acids. Only the CDR3 region is kept as DNA, spanning 42 bases read in frame from base 1. V is cut by 4 bases and J by 8 bases, and the space between the germline ends is 18 bases. PBMCs were isolated by Ficoll-Paque density gradient centrifugation. The sample comes from a study of T-cell memory formation after mild COVID-19 (dated by TCRdb to about 2021). A note on the overall study: TCR sequence clusters from the two donors were found to be largely donor specific. Longitudinal TCRalpha and TCRbeta repertoire sequencing tracked T-cell clones expanding and contracting after mild COVID-19 in a couple of donors. The cohort was made up of two young adult volunteers, one female and one male, who were previously healthy.

The sequencing machine was an Illumina NovaSeq 6000. cDNA libraries for TCRalpha and TCRbeta were prepared by 5'RACE using constant-segment primers, with sample barcodes and unique molecular identifiers added. RNA was extracted from every sample with Trizol reagent. Amplification of the libraries took two PCR steps, and the second step added a second sample barcode plus Illumina TruSeq adapters. Libraries were sequenced on an Illumina NovaSeq with 2 x 150 bp paired-end reads. In the source study's methods: The reads were demultiplexed and collapsed into UMI-guided consensus sequences using migec v1.2.7. Using mixcr v2.1.11, the UMI consensuses were aligned to TRA and TRB V and J templates and assembled into clonotypes. Expanded or contracted clonotypes were those called significant by both edgeR and NoisET, with noise models trained on biological replicates. For edgeR calls, a false discovery rate-adjusted p below 0.01 and a log2 fold-change threshold of 1 were applied. PCA with hierarchical clustering of max-normalized trajectories of the 1000 most abundant clonotypes was used as exploratory dynamics analysis. The CD4 or CD8 phenotype of responding clones was assigned using the separately sequenced CD4+ and CD8+ repertoires. TCRdb reanalyzed the raw reads on its own, using fastp at Q25 for trimming and MiXCR for clone calling, and kept in-frame beta chains. One record per CDR3 amino acid sequence lists the most common genes and DNA. TCRdb, not the authors, supplied the V and J calls. For this sample the table gives some 54,000 distinct CDR3 sequences, of which 8% to 9.5% were detected only once. The ten largest clones capture 1.2% of the sample.

What the authors observed across the whole study: Only a couple of mild cases were covered in the study, and larger cohorts including severe cases with pre-infection samples were considered necessary. Contracting CD4+ clones were found mainly in CM and EM memory subsets, while CD8+ clones were enriched in EMRA. Some responding clones were detected in pre-infection memory, suggesting pre-existing cross-reactive memory T cells joined the SARS-CoV-2 response. Balanced CD4/CD8 phenotypes were observed for clones contracting from day 15 to 85, whereas a bias towards CD4+ was observed for a second wave of clones expanding from day 15 to 37. Whether the second-wave clones peaking on day 37 were SARS-CoV-2 specific was not confirmed.

This clonotype originated in a man younger than 35 who had mild COVID-19 (a few samples of this study predate the infection). The sample titles of this study are shuffled in the database, so cell type and time point are left out; the donor was told from shared clones. The rearrangement joined TRBV5-1 to TRBJ1-2, with TRBD1 tentatively as D gene (5 bases match). Sequencing was carried out using PBMCs or a T cell subset sorted from them (not recorded which). The bases read TGCGCCAGCAGCCGGCCGGGGGAAGGTCGAGGCTACACCTTC. Translated, it gives CASSRPGEGRGYTF. Reference TRBV5-1 and TRBJ1-2 genes cover what lies past the CDR3, so the full variable domain is KAGVTQTPRYLIKTRGQQVTLSCSPISGHRSVSWYQQTPGQGLQFLFEYFSETQRNKGNFPGRFSGRQFSNSRSEMNVSTLELGDSALYLCASSRPGEGRGYTFGSGTRLTVV.